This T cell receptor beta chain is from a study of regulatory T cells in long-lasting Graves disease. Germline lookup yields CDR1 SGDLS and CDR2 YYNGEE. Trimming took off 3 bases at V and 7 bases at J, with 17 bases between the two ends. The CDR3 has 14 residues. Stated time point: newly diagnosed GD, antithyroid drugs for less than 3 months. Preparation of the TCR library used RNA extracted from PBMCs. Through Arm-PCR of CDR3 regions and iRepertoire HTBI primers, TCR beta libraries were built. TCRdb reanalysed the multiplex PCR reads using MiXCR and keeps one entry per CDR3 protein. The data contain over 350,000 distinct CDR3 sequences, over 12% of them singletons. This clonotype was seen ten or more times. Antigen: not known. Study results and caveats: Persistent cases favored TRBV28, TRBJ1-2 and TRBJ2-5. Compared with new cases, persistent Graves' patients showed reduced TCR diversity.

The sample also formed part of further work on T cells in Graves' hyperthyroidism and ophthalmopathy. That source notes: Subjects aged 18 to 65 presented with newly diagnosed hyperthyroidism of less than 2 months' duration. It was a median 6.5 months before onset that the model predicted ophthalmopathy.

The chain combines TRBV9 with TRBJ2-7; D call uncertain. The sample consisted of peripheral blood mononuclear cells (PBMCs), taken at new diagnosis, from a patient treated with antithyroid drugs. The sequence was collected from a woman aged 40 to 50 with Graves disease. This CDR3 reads CASSATDDSGEQYF. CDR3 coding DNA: TGTGCCAGCAGCGCGACGGACGACTCGGGTGAGCAGTACTTC.